This TCR beta chain was sequenced in a study of immune evolution from preneoplasia to lung adenocarcinoma. Between about 2014 and 2018, patients underwent resection in Japan or China. Each case's diagnosis was confirmed by two pathologists on H&E. Germline CDR1 SGHRS, CDR2 YFSETQ. This CDR3 is 15 amino acids long. V lost 0 bases, J lost 7 bases, and 5 bases stayed unmatched. Notes on the study in general: Normal lung had the highest top T cell clone frequencies. Clonality was highest in normal lung, lower in later-stage lesions apparently.

To note about this clone: The antigen is unknown.

The data were produced by immunoSEQ multiplex PCR, yet TCRdb's version contains in-frame clones alone and is incomplete. The sample lists about 7,900 clones; around 80% were seen once. This TCR was sampled from a person between 65 and 80 years old with lung adenocarcinoma. The chain carries TRBV5-1 and TRBJ2-5; 11 bases agree with TRBD2. The specimen was FFPE adjacent normal lung tissue. The CDR3 protein is CASSLESLAGGTQYF. In DNA, the CDR3 is TGCGCCAGCAGCTTGGAGAGTCTAGCGGGGGGGACCCAGTACTTC.